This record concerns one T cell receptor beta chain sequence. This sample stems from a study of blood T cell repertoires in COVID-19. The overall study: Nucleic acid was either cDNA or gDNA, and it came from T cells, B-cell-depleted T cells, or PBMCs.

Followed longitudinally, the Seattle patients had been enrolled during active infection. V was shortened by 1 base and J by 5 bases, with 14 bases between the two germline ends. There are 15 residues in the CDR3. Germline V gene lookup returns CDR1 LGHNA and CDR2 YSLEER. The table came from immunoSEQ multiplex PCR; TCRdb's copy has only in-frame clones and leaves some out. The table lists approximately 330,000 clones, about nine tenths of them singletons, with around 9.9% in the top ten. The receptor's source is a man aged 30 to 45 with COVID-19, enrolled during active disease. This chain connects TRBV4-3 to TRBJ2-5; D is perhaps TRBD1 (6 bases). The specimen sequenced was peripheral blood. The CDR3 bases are TGCGCCAGCAGCCAAGCAGGGGAAAGGTTGGAGACCCAGTACTTC. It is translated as CASSQAGERLETQYF.